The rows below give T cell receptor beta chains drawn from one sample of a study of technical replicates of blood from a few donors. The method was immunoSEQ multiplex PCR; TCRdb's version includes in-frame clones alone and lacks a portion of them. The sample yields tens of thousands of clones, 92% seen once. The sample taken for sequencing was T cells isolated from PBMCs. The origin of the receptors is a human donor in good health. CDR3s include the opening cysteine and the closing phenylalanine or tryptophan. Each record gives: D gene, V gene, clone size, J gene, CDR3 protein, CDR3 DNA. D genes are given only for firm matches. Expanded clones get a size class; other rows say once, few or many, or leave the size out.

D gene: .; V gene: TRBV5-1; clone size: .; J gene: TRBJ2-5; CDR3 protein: CASSLGQSQAETQYF; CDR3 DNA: TGCGCCAGCAGCTTGGGTCAGAGTCAGGCAGAGACCCAGTACTTC
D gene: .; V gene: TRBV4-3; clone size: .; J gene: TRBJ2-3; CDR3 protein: CASSQDEQYTDTQYF; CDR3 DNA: TGCGCCAGCAGCCAAGACGAACAATACACAGATACGCAGTATTTT
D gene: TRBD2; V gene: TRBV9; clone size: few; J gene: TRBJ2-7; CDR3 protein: CASSDYSAGDYEQYF; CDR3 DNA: TGTGCCAGCAGCGATTACTCGGCGGGAGACTACGAGCAGTACTTC
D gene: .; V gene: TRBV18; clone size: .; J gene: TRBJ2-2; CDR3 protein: CASSPGEENTGELFF; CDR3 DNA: TGTGCCAGCTCACCGGGGGAGGAAAACACCGGGGAGCTGTTTTTT
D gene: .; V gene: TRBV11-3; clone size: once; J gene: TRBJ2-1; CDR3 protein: CASSLASSSYNEQFF; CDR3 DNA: TGTGCCAGCAGCTTAGCGTCTTCCTCCTACAATGAGCAGTTCTTC
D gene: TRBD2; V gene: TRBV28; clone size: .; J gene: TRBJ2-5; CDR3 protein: CASSLSAGVAQETQYF; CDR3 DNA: TGTGCCAGCAGTTTGTCCGCGGGAGTAGCTCAAGAGACCCAGTACTTC
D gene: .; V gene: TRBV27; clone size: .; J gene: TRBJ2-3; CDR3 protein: CASSFERGDTQYF; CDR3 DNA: TGTGCCAGCAGTTTTGAAAGGGGGGATACGCAGTATTTT
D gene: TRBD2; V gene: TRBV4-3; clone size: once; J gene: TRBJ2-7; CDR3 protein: CASSQMAGGGYEQYF; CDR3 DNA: TGCGCCAGCAGCCAAATGGCGGGAGGGGGCTACGAGCAGTACTTC
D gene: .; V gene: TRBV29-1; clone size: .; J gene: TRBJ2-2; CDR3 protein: CSVATGQGYTGELFF; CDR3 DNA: TGCAGCGTTGCCACTGGGCAGGGCTACACCGGGGAGCTGTTTTTT
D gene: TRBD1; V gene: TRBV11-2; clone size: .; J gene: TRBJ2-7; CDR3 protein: CASSLEVQGGYEQYF; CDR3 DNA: TGTGCCAGCAGCTTAGAGGTACAGGGGGGATACGAGCAGTACTTC
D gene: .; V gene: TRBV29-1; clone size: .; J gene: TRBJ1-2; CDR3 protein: CSAGQSYYGYTF; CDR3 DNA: TGCAGCGCTGGACAGTCCTACTATGGCTACACCTTC
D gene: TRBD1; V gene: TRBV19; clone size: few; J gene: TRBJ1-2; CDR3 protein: CASSTWAGQDRGYTF; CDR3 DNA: TGTGCCAGTAGTACCTGGGCAGGACAGGATCGGGGCTACACCTTC
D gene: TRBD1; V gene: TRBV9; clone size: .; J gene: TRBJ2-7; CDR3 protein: CASSVGQGAYEQYF; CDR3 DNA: TGTGCCAGCAGCGTTGGACAGGGGGCTTACGAGCAGTACTTC
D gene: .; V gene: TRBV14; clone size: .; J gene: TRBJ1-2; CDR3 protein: CASSRPGGAPTGYTF; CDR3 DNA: TGTGCCAGCAGCCGCCCCGGGGGGGCGCCGACTGGCTACACCTTC
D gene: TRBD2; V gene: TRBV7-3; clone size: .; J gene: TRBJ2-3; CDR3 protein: CASSYRAGASTDTQYF; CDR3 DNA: TGTGCCAGCAGCTACCGGGCGGGAGCCAGCACAGATACGCAGTATTTT
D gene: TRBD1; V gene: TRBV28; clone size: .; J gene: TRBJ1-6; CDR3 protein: CASRMTGENSPLHF; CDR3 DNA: TGTGCCAGCAGGATGACAGGGGAAAATTCACCCCTCCACTTT
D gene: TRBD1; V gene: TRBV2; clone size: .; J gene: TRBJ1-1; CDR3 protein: CASSDWLRDRGSNTEAFF; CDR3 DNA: TGTGCCAGCAGTGATTGGCTGCGTGACAGGGGGTCGAACACTGAAGCTTTCTTT
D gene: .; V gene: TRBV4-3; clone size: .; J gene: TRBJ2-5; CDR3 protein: CASSQDTGSGETQYF; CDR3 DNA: TGCGCCAGCAGCCAAGATACAGGGTCGGGCGAGACCCAGTACTTC
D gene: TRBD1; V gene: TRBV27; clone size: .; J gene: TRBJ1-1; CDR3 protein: CASSLLGTGNTEAFF; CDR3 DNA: TGTGCCAGCAGTTTATTGGGGACAGGGAACACTGAAGCTTTCTTT